Included here is one TCR beta chain sequence, with context. Once extracted for a subset, genomic DNA was divided evenly among several immunoSEQ plates. Some clones are missing from TCRdb's copy, which holds only in-frame ones; the method was immunoSEQ multiplex PCR. The sample contains fewer than 850,000 clones, 90% of which appear only once. This record comes from a study of shared clonotypes between healthy human individuals. Every donor was a Caucasian adult from Nashville, Tennessee. Trimming left V 5 bases short and J 7 bases short, with 14 bases between. CDR1 is MNHEY, CDR2 SVGAGI, per germline. CDR3 length: 14 residues.

The TCR originated in a man in his late teens or twenties in good health. Some clones in this sample may be carry-over from other donors' samples. The chain is built from TRBV6-5 and TRBJ1-4; weak D call: TRBD1 (5 bases). Sequencing used memory CD8+ T cells from PBMCs. Subset defined: CD45RO+ cells pooled with CCR7-negative TemRA cells. CDR3 nucleotides: TGTGCCAGCAGTGACAGTAGGACGGGTGAAAAACTGTTTTTT. Translating it yields CASSDSRTGEKLFF.